These T cell receptor beta chains were read from a single sample in a study of blood T cell repertoires in COVID-19. Assay: immunoSEQ multiplex PCR; the TCRdb copy retains only in-frame clones and omits some. The sample shows 62,000 or so clones, 65% to 90% of them seen only once. The sequenced sample consisted of peripheral blood. These TCRs come from an older woman with acute or convalescent COVID-19. The CDR3 runs from the conserved cysteine through the conserved F or W. D genes are given only for firm matches. The size field is filled for only some rows; it gives once, few, many or a size class.

D gene | J gene | V gene | clone size | CDR3 protein | CDR3 DNA
NA | TRBJ1-1 | TRBV24-1 | once | CATSNDRNTEAFF | TGTGCCACCAGTAACGACAGGAACACTGAAGCTTTCTTT
TRBD1 | TRBJ1-1 | TRBV6-4 | NA | CASSRSGGTEAFF | TGTGCCAGCTCACGGTCAGGGGGCACTGAAGCTTTCTTT
NA | TRBJ1-2 | TRBV5-1 | NA | CASSLAVSTVNGYTF | TGCGCCAGCAGCTTGGCCGTCTCGACAGTTAATGGCTACACCTTC
NA | TRBJ1-3 | TRBV9 | NA | CASSFSGGGTTGNTIYF | TGTGCCAGCAGCTTTAGTGGAGGAGGCACCACTGGAAACACCATATATTTT
TRBD1 | TRBJ1-6 | TRBV9 | NA | CASSLRTGNNSPLHF | TGTGCCAGCAGCCTCCGGACAGGGAATAATTCACCCCTCCACTTT
NA | TRBJ2-1 | TRBV24-1 | NA | CATSDVNGMGAGMNEQFF | TGTGCCACCAGTGATGTGAATGGGATGGGCGCAGGGATGAATGAGCAGTTCTTC
NA | TRBJ2-3 | TRBV25-1 | NA | CASSGKQGTLSTDTQYF | TGTGCCAGCAGTGGAAAACAGGGTACCCTTAGCACAGATACGCAGTATTTT
NA | TRBJ1-1 | TRBV5-8 | NA | CASSSYRGATNTEAFF | TGTGCCAGCAGCTCGTATCGGGGGGCAACGAACACTGAAGCTTTCTTT
TRBD2 | TRBJ2-1 | TRBV25-1 | NA | CASSEYLAGGSEQFF | TGTGCCAGCAGTGAATACCTAGCGGGAGGTTCTGAGCAGTTCTTC
TRBD1 | TRBJ1-2 | TRBV19 | NA | CASKSGQGENYGYTF | TGTGCCAGTAAATCGGGACAGGGGGAAAACTATGGCTACACCTTC